This entry is about one T cell receptor beta chain. The sample is drawn from a study of blood T cell repertoires in COVID-19. About the research overall: There were acute and convalescent COVID-19 samples, and they came from the United States, Italy and Spain. The cDNA or gDNA used as material had been derived from T cells, B-cell-depleted T cells, or PBMCs.

In the original processing: Estimates of nucleated cell counts were drawn from the amplification of reference gene primers. Using immunoSEQ multiplex PCR, the repertoire was profiled, and TCRdb retains in-frame clones only, with some absent. That table is the source of V, J and clone size, and D and trimming were worked out from the DNA. This table holds 200,000 or so clones, nearly 85% found once. The V end lost 3 bases, the J end lost 2 bases, and 14 bases lay between the germline ends. The CDR3 sequence is 16 residues long. CDR1 is MNHEY and CDR2 is SMNVEV in the germline V gene (reference sequence).

The TCR sequence derives from a woman in her 30s with acute or convalescent COVID-19. The V gene is TRBV27, the J gene TRBJ1-5, with D possibly TRBD1 on 6 matching bases. Sequenced material: peripheral blood. CDR3 residues: CASSFAGARRNQPQHF. DNA for the CDR3: TGTGCCAGCAGTTTCGCGGGGGCGCGTCGCAATCAGCCCCAGCATTTT.